This T cell receptor beta chain was identified in a study of beta chain features in type 1 diabetes. Study observations and caveats: More deletions and fewer insertions at VDJ junctions were found in patients with type 1 diabetes. Whether TCRB rearrangement is influenced by HLA type was left unresolved in this analysis. Naive, central memory and regulatory TCRB repertoires appeared more similar among patients than healthy donors.

Per donor, one heparinised blood draw averaged about 100 mL. This clone was detected a few times. Its antigen is not identified. CDR3 length: 14 amino acids. Germline V gene lookup returns CDR1 SNHLY and CDR2 FYNNEI. The ends lost 5 bases at V and 7 bases at J; junction bases unmatched: 7. Reverse transcription of all isolated RNA meant that expressed TCRB transcripts were sequenced. Sequencing used immunoSEQ multiplex PCR; TCRdb keeps in-frame clones, though not all of them. The table shows almost 350,000 clones, with less than 9.5% occurring only once. This rearrangement joins TRBV2 to TRBJ1-5, with 8 bases aligning to TRBD1. This receptor was obtained from a woman younger than 35 in good health. The sample taken for sequencing was central memory CD4+ T cells from blood. The CDR3 region is CASSTGGGEQPQHF. The CDR3 bases are TGTGCCAGCAGTACAGGGGGGGGAGAACAGCCCCAGCATTTT.